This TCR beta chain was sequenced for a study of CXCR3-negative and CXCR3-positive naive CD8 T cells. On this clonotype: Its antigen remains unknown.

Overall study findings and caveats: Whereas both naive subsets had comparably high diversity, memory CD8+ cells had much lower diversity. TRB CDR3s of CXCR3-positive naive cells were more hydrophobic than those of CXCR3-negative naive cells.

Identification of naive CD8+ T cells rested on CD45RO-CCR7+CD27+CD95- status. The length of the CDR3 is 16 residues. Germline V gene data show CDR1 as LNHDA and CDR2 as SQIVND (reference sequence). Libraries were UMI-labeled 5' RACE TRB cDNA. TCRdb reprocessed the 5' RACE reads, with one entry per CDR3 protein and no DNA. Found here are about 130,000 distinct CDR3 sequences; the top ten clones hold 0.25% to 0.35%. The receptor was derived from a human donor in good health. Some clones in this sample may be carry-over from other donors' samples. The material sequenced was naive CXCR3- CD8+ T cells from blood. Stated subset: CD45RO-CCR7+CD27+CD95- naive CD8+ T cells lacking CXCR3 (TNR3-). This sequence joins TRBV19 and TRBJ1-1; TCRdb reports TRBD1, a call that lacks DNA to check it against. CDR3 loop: CASSIGTGVMGTEAFF.